The TCR beta chain described here comes from a study of control samples from healthy donors and cancer patients. The CDR3 is 15 amino acids. V lost 1 base to trimming and J lost 3 bases; unmatched junction nucleotides: 5. Germline values: CDR1 LGHDT, CDR2 YNNKEL (reference sequence). Generated by immunoSEQ multiplex PCR, the TCRdb table keeps only in-frame clones and is missing some. Among 150,000 or so clones, about 94% were seen once, and the ten largest hold 4.1%. The receptor comes from a woman aged 55 to 70 in good health. Source material: blood. The chain links TRBV3-1 (or the pseudogene TRBV3-2) to TRBJ2-5, with 7 bases that match TRBD1. CDR3: CASSQGTGTEETQYF. Written as DNA, the CDR3 is TGTGCCAGCAGCCAAGGCACCGGGACAGAAGAGACCCAGTACTTC.